Presented here are 12 T cell receptor beta chains from one specimen sequenced in a study of blood T cell repertoires in COVID-19. The protocol was immunoSEQ multiplex PCR, while the TCRdb copy is restricted to in-frame clones and leaves out a portion. Of more than 150,000 clones in the sample, about 85% are singletons; the top ten hold about 2.1%. Sequencing was carried out using peripheral blood. The receptors come from a man aged 65 to 85 with active or convalescent COVID-19.

The table lists this clone with a count of one. This sequence joins TRBV18 and TRBJ1-2, with 10 positions matching TRBD1. With V trimmed by 2 bases and J by 4 bases, 4 bases remained unmatched. There are 15 residues in the CDR3. Germline CDR1 is KGHSH and CDR2 is LQKENI. The CDR3 sequence is CASSPGTGVSYGYTF. CDR3 coding DNA: TGTGCCAGCTCACCAGGGACAGGGGTTAGCTATGGCTACACCTTC.

V is TRBV24-1 and J is TRBJ1-1, with D unresolved. The CDR3 sequence is 13 residues long. CDR1 KGHDR and CDR2 SFDVKD come from the germline V gene. V dropped 3 bases and J dropped 5 bases, with 9 bases sitting between them. The CDR3 region is CATSDARYTEAFF. The CDR3 coding sequence is TGTGCCACCAGTGATGCCCGCTATACTGAAGCTTTCTTT.

The chain has TRBV5-1 and TRBJ1-3; D is unclear. CDR3 length: 11 residues. Germline CDR1 SGHRS, CDR2 YFSETQ. Trimming cost V 4 bases and J 7 bases, with 6 bases left between them. The CDR3 nucleotides read TGCGCCAGCAGCCAAGAGAACACCATATATTTT. Its protein is CASSQENTIYF.

This rearrangement joins TRBV28 to TRBJ1-5; the D gene is possibly TRBD1 (5 bases). The CDR3 is 17 amino acids. Trimming removed 2 bases at V and 0 bases at J, with 14 bases between. CDR1 MDHEN and CDR2 SYDVKM come from the germline V gene. Written as DNA, the CDR3 is TGTGCCAGCAGTTTAGGGCTTCGGGGGTTTAGCAATCAGCCCCAGCATTTT. Translation gives CASSLGLRGFSNQPQHF.

This chain joins TRBV7-2 and TRBJ1-5; TRBD1 might be the D (6 bases). The CDR3 consists of 16 residues. V dropped 3 bases and J dropped 7 bases, with 19 bases sitting between them. Germline values: CDR1 SGHTA, CDR2 FQGNSA. CDR3 sequence: CASSLDRIYPPQPQHF. The CDR3 coding sequence is TGTGCCAGCAGCTTGGACAGAATCTACCCCCCGCAGCCCCAGCATTTT.

The rearrangement uses TRBV7-9 and TRBJ2-3; TRBD1 aligns across 9 bases. The CDR3 covers 17 residues. Germline CDR1 and CDR2: SEHNR and FQNEAQ (reference sequence). Germline trimming cut 1 base from V and 4 bases from J; bases unmatched to any gene: 9. CDR3 DNA: TGTGCCAGCAGCTTAGTGTTCGAGGACAGGGGTGCAGATACGCAGTATTTT. Translation gives CASSLVFEDRGADTQYF.

In regard to this clone: Other DNA sequences within the sample encode an identical CDR3. This rearrangement joins TRBV3-1 (or the pseudogene TRBV3-2) to TRBJ2-7; TRBD1 aligns across 9 bases. This CDR3 contains 13 residues. V dropped 1 base and J dropped 7; count of bases not matched to a gene: 2. The germline gives CDR1 LGHDT, CDR2 YNNKEL (reference sequence). CDR3 coding DNA: TGTGCCAGCAGCCAAGGACAGGGGGTTGAGCAGTACTTC. It specifies CASSQGQGVEQYF.

The CDR3 region has the DNA TGTGCCAGCAGTTACACTTTCGACTCTTTAGCTTTCTTT. Translation: CASSYTFDSLAFF. The J gene is TRBJ1-1, the V gene TRBV6-5; D call uncertain. This CDR3 region has 13 residues. V was trimmed by 2 bases and J by 10 bases, leaving 14 bases between them. The germline CDR1 and CDR2 sequences are MNHEY and SVGAGI.

CDR3 loop: CASSFGHENQPQHF. CDR3 coding DNA: TGTGCCAGCAGCTTTGGACACGAAAATCAGCCCCAGCATTTT. The gene calls are TRBV7-9 and TRBJ1-5; possibly TRBD1 for D (5 bases). V gave up 3 bases and J gave up 4 bases, with 10 bases separating them. The CDR3 covers 14 residues. The V gene's germline CDR1 is SEHNR and CDR2 FQNEAQ (reference sequence). The full variable domain, completed using reference TRBV7-9 and TRBJ1-5, is DTGVSQNPRHKITKRGQNVTFRCDPISEHNRLYWYRQTLGQGPEFLTYFQNEAQLEKSRLLSDRFSAERPKGSFSTLEIQRTEQGDSAMYLCASSFGHENQPQHFGDGTRLSIL.

This chain uses TRBV30 with TRBJ2-7; D is unclear. V lost 1 base to trimming and J lost 3 bases, with 7 bases between them. There are 12 residues in the CDR3. Germline CDR1 is GTSNPN and CDR2 is SVGIG (reference sequence). CDR3 coding DNA: TGTGCCTGGAGTGAGACTTACTACGAGCAGTACTTC. Amino acids: CAWSETYYEQYF.

The chain joins TRBV19 to TRBJ1-5, with TRBD1 as a possible D gene (6 bases). Germline loops: CDR1 LNHDA, CDR2 SQIVND (reference sequence). The CDR3 is 13 amino acids. V lost 9 bases to trimming and J lost 3 bases, with 12 bases between them. Here the CDR3 reads CASQDRSNQPQHF. CDR3 bases: TGTGCCAGCCAAGACAGGTCCAATCAGCCCCAGCATTTT.

The CDR3, as DNA: TGTGCCAGCAGCTCTCAAATAGCGGGGGTTAATGAGCAGTTCTTC. Its translation is CASSSQIAGVNEQFF. The V gene is TRBV7-6, the J gene TRBJ2-1, with 9 bases aligning to TRBD2. The germline V gene has CDR1 SGHVS and CDR2 FNYEAQ. The CDR3 is 15 residues long. After removal of 4 bases from V and 7 bases from J, the junction contained 8 bases not matched to a gene.